Presented here are 12 T cell receptor beta chains from one specimen sequenced in a study of T cells after yellow fever vaccination (dated by TCRdb to the late 2010s). The method behind the library was 5' RACE. Data came from an Illumina HiSeq 2500. TCRdb passed the public sequencing reads through fastp at Q25 and MiXCR, retaining productive beta sequences. CDR3 protein sequences are deduplicated, and each keeps its most common genes and DNA. The table for this sample lists about 25,000 distinct CDR3 sequences; around 3.3% of them were counted only once. The biggest ten clones account for 0.98% of the sample. The sample's treatment or condition label, in plain terms: live attenuated yellow fever vaccine strain. Specimen: PBMCs, either bulk or a sorted T-cell subset (CD4+, CD8+, memory, or dextramer-sorted; not recorded which), collected about 41 days after the first yellow fever vaccination. The receptors here all came from a man younger than 35 who received the YFV17D yellow fever vaccine.

This clonotype was seen ten or more times. The chain combines TRBV6-2 or TRBV6-3 with TRBJ1-1, with 9 bases fitting TRBD1. The CDR3 runs 13 residues. With V trimmed by 6 bases and J by 3 bases, 2 bases remained unmatched. Germline-derived CDR1 and CDR2 are MNHEY and SVGEGT. Written as DNA, the CDR3 is TGTGCCAGCAGGACAGGGGGGCACACTGAAGCTTTCTTT. This encodes CASRTGGHTEAFF.

This clonotype was observed many times. The junction differs from germline at one of its ends, possibly a read error. V usage is TRBV12-3 or TRBV12-4 and J usage is TRBJ1-2; D call uncertain. There are 15 residues in the CDR3. The CDR3 reads CASSLAGMRPYGYTF. The CDR3 DNA reads TGTGCCAGCAGCTTAGCCGGGATGCGCCCCTATGGCTACACCTTC.

This clonotype showed up many times. The V gene is TRBV20-1, the J gene TRBJ2-1, with 8 bases fitting TRBD2. This CDR3 is built from 16 residues. J lost 5 bases, V lost 2 bases, and 11 bases had no gene match. CDR1 is DFQATT and CDR2 is SNEGSKA in the germline V gene (reference sequence). The CDR3 DNA reads TGCAGTGCTAGAAGTCCAGCGGGGGCCCACCACAATGAGCAGTTCTTC. Protein product: CSARSPAGAHHNEQFF.

This clonotype was picked up many times. V is TRBV4-2 and J is TRBJ1-5; D gene unclear. The V gene lost 4 bases and the J gene lost 4 bases, with 11 bases spanning the gap. Germline V gene sequence: CDR1 LGHNA, CDR2 YNFKEQ. There are 14 residues in the CDR3. CDR3 nucleotide sequence: TGTGCCAGCAGCCTATTTCCCAGTAATCAGCCCCAGCATTTT. As protein: CASSLFPSNQPQHF.

This clonotype was detected ten times or more. The chain uses TRBV7-2 and TRBJ2-5; D is unclear. The CDR3 extends over 15 amino acids. The germline V gene encodes CDR1 SGHTA and CDR2 FQGNSA. Trimming pared 0 bases from V and 2 bases from J, leaving 10 bases between. Here the CDR3 DNA reads TGTGCCAGCAGCTTAGCGTATACAGAACAAGAGACCCAGTACTTC. Its protein is CASSLAYTEQETQYF.

This clonotype showed up many times. This chain uses TRBV19 with TRBJ2-2; D possibly corresponds to TRBD1 (5 bases). The CDR3 is 14 residues long. CDR1 and CDR2 (germline): LNHDA, SQIVND (reference sequence). Trimming removed 3 bases at V and 5 bases at J, with 10 bases between. The CDR3 here is CASSMQGRTGELFF. The CDR3 DNA is TGTGCCAGTAGTATGCAGGGCAGAACCGGGGAGCTGTTTTTT.

This clonotype has a count of ten or more. This chain uses TRBV5-1 with TRBJ1-1; 7 bases are a match to TRBD1. V lost 3 bases to trimming and J lost 1 base; unmatched junction nucleotides: 3. Per germline, CDR1 SGHRS and CDR2 YFSETQ. The CDR3 covers 14 residues. The CDR3 region is CASSWGDRNTEAFF. As DNA, the CDR3 is TGCGCCAGCAGCTGGGGGGACAGGAACACTGAAGCTTTCTTT. The complete variable domain, with remaining parts taken from reference TRBV5-1 and TRBJ1-1, reads KAGVTQTPRYLIKTRGQQVTLSCSPISGHRSVSWYQQTPGQGLQFLFEYFSETQRNKGNFPGRFSGRQFSNSRSEMNVSTLELGDSALYLCASSWGDRNTEAFFGQGTRLTVV.

This clonotype was detected many times. V and J are TRBV12-3 or TRBV12-4 and TRBJ2-1; the match to TRBD2 covers 12 bases. CDR3 size: 16 residues. V shed 1 base, J shed 8 bases, and the junction held 6 bases outside the gene matches. The DNA of the CDR3 is TGTGCCAGCAGTTTAGTTCTAGCGGGGGGGCGCCATGAGCAGTTCTTC. Its protein is CASSLVLAGGRHEQFF.

Ten or more counts support this clonotype. The CDR3 DNA reads TGTGCCATTCAGGTGAACACTGAAGCTTTCTTT. Its protein product is CAIQVNTEAFF. The gene calls are TRBV10-3 and TRBJ1-1; no definite D call. Germline V CDR1 and CDR2: ENHRY, SYGVKD. V lost 9 bases, J lost 0 bases, and 5 bases lay in between. CDR3 length: 11 residues.

In this sample, this clonotype turned up many times. The rearrangement uses TRBV4-3 and TRBJ2-3; unclear D gene. Germline lookup yields CDR1 LGHNA and CDR2 YSLEER. V was clipped by 5 bases and J by 3 bases, with 18 bases between them. CDR3 size: 16 residues. Written as DNA, the CDR3 is TGCGCCAGCAGCAAGGCCCCATTTCCTGTGACAGATACGCAGTATTTT. Protein sequence: CASSKAPFPVTDTQYF.

This clonotype was counted only a few times. The V and J genes are TRBV5-1 and TRBJ2-7; maybe TRBD2 (6 bases). The ends were cut back, 4 bases at V and 2 bases at J, with 10 bases in the middle. From germline, CDR1 is SGHRS and CDR2 YFSETQ. The CDR3 loop spans 13 amino acids. The CDR3 loop reads CASSRESPYEQYF. The CDR3 nucleotides are TGCGCCAGCAGCCGGGAGAGCCCCTACGAGCAGTACTTC.

This clonotype qualifies as medium-sized. The genes are TRBV7-8 and TRBJ2-3; 12 nucleotides agree with TRBD2. This CDR3 has 19 amino acids. Losses at the gene ends were 5 bases for V and 7 bases for J; bases not matched to a gene: 19. Germline loops: CDR1 SGHVS, CDR2 FQNEAQ. CDR3 nucleotides: TGTGCCAGCAGCCAAGGACAGGACCAAAGGGGACTAGCGGGCAATACGCAGTATTTT. It specifies CASSQGQDQRGLAGNTQYF.